This entry lists 16 T cell receptor beta chains sequenced from one sample in a study of blood T cells in healthy people across ages. The authors ran a second PCR of roughly 6 to 12 cycles using a sample-barcoded 5' primer and a J-beta primer mix. TCRdb re-called the 5' RACE reads with MiXCR, one entry per CDR3 protein. This sample carries about 930,000 distinct CDR3 sequences, 25% to 30% of them seen once, and the ten largest clones take 9.5% to 13%. These data were also reused for a study on T cells of mothers and their children.

Sequencing was done on a sample of blood. These receptor sequences come from a woman in her forties in good health.

The rearrangement links TRBV12-3 or TRBV12-4 to TRBJ2-1; TRBD2 is a possible D gene (5 bases). The J call may be mistaken, given a closer DNA end match to TRBJ2-7. The CDR3 extends over 14 amino acids. CDR3 bases: TGTGCCACCATGACTGGGAGCTCCTACAATGAGCAGTACTTC. Protein: CATMTGSSYNEQYF.

This clonotype was seen a handful of times. The rearrangement joins TRBV20-1 to TRBJ2-5; D may be TRBD1 or TRBD2 (5 bases each). The length of the CDR3 is 14 residues. Trimming stripped 1 base from V and 9 bases from J, with 18 bases between. CDR1 DFQATT and CDR2 SNEGSKA come from the germline V gene (reference sequence). CDR3 sequence reads: CSARVRGSSAAQYF. The CDR3, as DNA: TGCAGTGCTAGAGTTCGGGGCAGTTCAGCGGCCCAGTACTTC.

This clonotype was observed a few times. This chain connects TRBV7-2 to TRBJ2-1; D is perhaps TRBD2 (6 bases). The CDR3 is 15 amino acids. CDR1 is SGHTA, CDR2 FQGNSA, per germline. V was clipped by 5 bases and J by 6 bases, with 17 bases between them. Here the CDR3 reads CASSLNAGWGNEQFF. CDR3 nucleotide sequence: TGTGCCAGCAGCCTGAATGCGGGATGGGGCAATGAGCAGTTCTTC. The full variable domain, in which reference TRBV7-2 and TRBJ2-1 provide the parts outside the CDR3, is GAGVSQSPSNKVTEKGKDVELRCDPISGHTALYWYRQSLGQGLEFLIYFQGNSAPDKSGLPSDRFSAERTGGSVSTLTIQRTQQEDSAVYLCASSLNAGWGNEQFFGPGTRLTVL.

The J gene is TRBJ1-1, the V gene TRBV7-9; D remains unclear. Looked up from germline, CDR1 is SEHNR and CDR2 is FQNEAQ (reference sequence). Trimming shortened V by 8 bases and J by 5 bases, and 9 bases separated the two germline ends. This CDR3 has 11 residues. CDR3 region: CASQRGTEAFF. The CDR3 DNA is TGTGCCAGCCAAAGAGGGACTGAAGCTTTCTTT. The variable domain in full, completed from reference TRBV7-9 and TRBJ1-1, reads DTGVSQNPRHKITKRGQNVTFRCDPISEHNRLYWYRQTLGQGPEFLTYFQNEAQLEKSRLLSDRFSAERPKGSFSTLEIQRTEQGDSAMYLCASQRGTEAFFGQGTRLTVV.

This clonotype appeared many times. This rearrangement joins TRBV7-2 to TRBJ2-7; D perhaps matches TRBD1 (6 bases). Trimming cost V 4 bases and J 4 bases, with 17 bases left between them. Germline CDR1 is SGHTA and CDR2 is FQGNSA. There are 15 residues in the CDR3. The CDR3 is CASSSSGQPGYEQYF. The CDR3 DNA is TGTGCCAGCAGCTCCTCGGGACAACCTGGTTACGAGCAGTACTTC.

V is TRBV12-3 or TRBV12-4 and J is TRBJ1-6, with 8 bases matching TRBD1. V was clipped by 6 bases and J by 6 bases; unmatched bases: 4. The CDR3 runs 14 residues. The CDR3 DNA is TGTGCCAGCAGGGCGACAGGGGTTAATTCACCCCTCCACTTT. Translating gives CASRATGVNSPLHF.

This clonotype was observed many times. The gene calls are TRBV19 and TRBJ1-5, with TRBD1 identical over 8 bases. CDR3 length: 18 residues. Germline V gene sequence: CDR1 LNHDA, CDR2 SQIVND (reference sequence). V lost 3 bases and J lost 3; bases outside the gene matches: 13. DNA of the CDR3: TGTGCCAGTAGTATTGGCGTGACAGGGGTTCATTTCAATCAGCCCCAGCATTTT. Translated: CASSIGVTGVHFNQPQHF.

This clonotype has ten or more counts. This chain links TRBV27 with TRBJ2-7; D might be TRBD1 (6 bases). CDR1 and CDR2 from the germline V gene are MNHEY and SMNVEV (reference sequence). V shed 3 bases and J shed 1 base, with 13 bases lying between them. The CDR3 runs 15 residues. CDR3 sequence reads: CASSFQRTASYEQYF. The CDR3 DNA sequence: TGTGCCAGCAGTTTCCAACGGACAGCTTCCTACGAGCAGTACTTC.

The rearrangement links TRBV29-1 to TRBJ1-2, with D perhaps matching TRBD1 (6 bases). Germline V gene lookup returns CDR1 SQVTM and CDR2 ANQGSEA. The CDR3 is made up of 13 amino acids. V was cut by 5 bases and J by 6 bases, with 16 bases left in between. The CDR3 sequence: CSVQRTASDGYTF. The DNA of the CDR3 is TGCAGCGTTCAACGGACAGCCTCGGATGGCTACACCTTC.

This sequence joins TRBV6-6 and TRBJ1-2, with 7 nucleotides matching TRBD1. Germline CDR1 is MNHNY and CDR2 is SVGAGI (reference sequence). V dropped 7 bases and J dropped 6; count of bases not matched to a gene: 14. The CDR3 extends over 15 amino acids. CDR3 nucleotides: TGTGCCAGCACCACCCTCAGAGACAGGGCGAATGGCTACACCTTC. It specifies CASTTLRDRANGYTF.

The CDR3 spells CASSFAPGGTQPQHF. The CDR3 coding sequence is TGTGCCAGCAGCTTCGCCCCTGGCGGGACTCAGCCCCAGCATTTT. The V and J genes are TRBV7-2 and TRBJ1-5, with a tentative D call TRBD1 (5 bases). Germline V gives CDR1 SGHTA, CDR2 FQGNSA. The CDR3 has 15 amino acids. Trimming stripped 3 bases from V and 6 bases from J, with 15 bases between.

V and J are TRBV5-1 and TRBJ2-2; 8 positions match TRBD2. V shed 5 bases, J shed 2 bases, and the junction held 5 bases outside the gene matches. Germline loops: CDR1 SGHRS, CDR2 YFSETQ. The CDR3 spans 15 residues. CDR3 in DNA: TGCGCCAGCAGAGTACTAGCGGATAACACCGGGGAGCTGTTTTTT. Translated: CASRVLADNTGELFF.

This clonotype was detected a few times. CDR3 DNA sequence: TGTGCCTGGAGTGATCCCAGGGGGTCTTTCTATGGCTACACCTTC. Protein product: CAWSDPRGSFYGYTF. The chain links TRBV30 to TRBJ1-2, with 7 bases matching TRBD1. The germline V gene has CDR1 GTSNPN and CDR2 SVGIG (reference sequence). The CDR3 consists of 15 residues. The ends lost 1 base at V and 4 bases at J; junction bases unmatched: 9. Full variable domain (outside the CDR3, taken from reference TRBV30 and TRBJ1-2): SQTIHQWPATLVQPVGSPLSLECTVEGTSNPNLYWYRQAAGRGLQLLFYSVGIGQISSEVPQNLSASRPQDRQFILSSKKLLLSDSGFYLCAWSDPRGSFYGYTFGSGTRLTVV.

This clonotype was counted many times. The V call is TRBV6-2 or TRBV6-3, the J call TRBJ1-2, with D unresolved. Trimming took 0 bases from V and 0 from J, leaving 14 bases between them. Germline CDR1 and CDR2: MNHEY and SVGEGT. The length of the CDR3 is 17 residues. The CDR3 region is CASSYSGGPLANYGYTF. Written as DNA, the CDR3 is TGTGCCAGCAGTTACTCGGGCGGACCTTTAGCTAACTATGGCTACACCTTC.

In its sample, this clonotype was seen many times. One end of the junction fails to match germline, which may point to a read error. DNA for the CDR3: TGTGCCAGCAGCGTAGCCTATCGGGGGGCGGTAAGCACAGATACGCAGTATTTT. Its protein product is CASSVAYRGAVSTDTQYF. The genes are TRBV7-2 and TRBJ2-3; TRBD2 is a possible D gene (7 bases). CDR3 size: 18 residues. Germline CDR1 and CDR2: SGHTA and FQGNSA.

This chain uses TRBV28 with TRBJ2-1; 7 bases are a match to TRBD1. J gave up 4 bases and V 4 bases, and 7 bases lay outside the gene matches. The CDR3 runs to 15 residues. The germline gives CDR1 MDHEN, CDR2 SYDVKM. CDR3 coding DNA: TGTGCCAGCAGTTCCCGGGACAGTCTATACAATGAGCAGTTCTTC. The encoded protein is CASSSRDSLYNEQFF. Based on the CDR3 plus reference TRBV28 and TRBJ2-1, the full variable domain is DVKVTQSSRYLVKRTGEKVFLECVQDMDHENMFWYRQDPGLGLRLIYFSYDVKMKEKGDIPEGYSVSREKKERFSLILESASTNQTSMYLCASSSRDSLYNEQFFGPGTRLTVL.